One sample yielded the 26 T cell receptor beta chains listed below, sequenced in a study of response to subunit inactivated influenza vaccine. TCRdb reprocessed the RT-PCR reads with MiXCR, giving one entry per CDR3 protein. This sample has hundreds of thousands of distinct CDR3 sequences, with over 11% found just once. Sequenced material: PBMCs from blood, taken approximately 15 days before vaccination. Receptors were obtained from a man aged 45 to 65 who received an inactivated influenza vaccine.

Ten or more counts support this clonotype. The chain combines TRBV14 with TRBJ2-1; 10 bases align to TRBD1. Germline lookup yields CDR1 SGHDN and CDR2 FVKESK. The J segment lost 10 bases and the V segment lost 4 bases, leaving 1 base of the junction unmatched. The CDR3 covers 12 residues. Here the CDR3 DNA reads TGTGCCAGCAGCCTGGGACAGGGGGAGCAGTTCTTC. Translating gives CASSLGQGEQFF.

The chain has TRBV24-1 and TRBJ2-5; 12 bases are a match to TRBD2. The germline gives CDR1 KGHDR, CDR2 SFDVKD. This CDR3 comprises 16 residues. With V trimmed by 5 bases and J by 5 bases, 8 bases remained unmatched. In nucleotides, the CDR3 is TGTGCCACCAGTGGGTGGACTAGCGGGAACCGGGAGACCCAGTACTTC. It translates to CATSGWTSGNRETQYF.

The J gene is TRBJ1-2, the V gene TRBV19, with TRBD1 matching over 12 bases. This CDR3 is 16 amino acids long. Looked up from germline, CDR1 is LNHDA and CDR2 is SQIVND (reference sequence). With 6 bases clipped from V and 0 bases from J, the junction kept 5 bases outside the gene matches. The CDR3 DNA follows: TGTGCCAGTAGCGGGACAGGGGGCTTTACTAACTATGGCTACACCTTC. Residues: CASSGTGGFTNYGYTF.

This clonotype was detected only a few times. The chain has TRBV2 and TRBJ2-2; D perhaps matches TRBD1 (5 bases). Germline V gives CDR1 SNHLY, CDR2 FYNNEI. The CDR3 consists of 14 residues. V was pared by 0 bases and J by 6 bases, with 8 bases between. The CDR3 region has the DNA TGTGCCAGCAGTGAAGCGCAAGGGGCCGGGGAGCTGTTTTTT. Its protein product is CASSEAQGAGELFF.

There are a few counts of this clonotype. This chain's CDR3 is CASSFAGRAYEQYF. DNA of the CDR3: TGTGCCAGCAGCTTTGCAGGGAGAGCCTACGAGCAGTACTTC. The genes are TRBV7-2 and TRBJ2-7; the D call may be TRBD1 or TRBD2 (5 bases each). V was clipped by 3 bases and J by 2 bases, with 11 bases between them. The CDR3 length is 14 residues. Germline-derived CDR1 and CDR2 are SGHTA and FQGNSA.

V and J are TRBV28 and TRBJ2-5; 11 nucleotides line up with TRBD2. After removal of 5 bases from V and 2 bases from J, the junction contained 13 bases not matched to a gene. Germline CDR1 is MDHEN and CDR2 is SYDVKM. The CDR3 extends over 18 amino acids. Here the CDR3 reads CASSPDTSGRTWQETQYF. The DNA for the CDR3 is TGTGCCAGCAGTCCTGACACTAGCGGGAGAACTTGGCAAGAGACCCAGTACTTC.

The chain uses TRBV12-3 or TRBV12-4 and TRBJ1-1; D is uncertain. V gave up 2 bases and J gave up 0 bases, with 7 bases separating them. The CDR3 contains 14 residues. CDR3 bases: TGTGCCAGCAGTTTATTGGCCATGAACACTGAAGCTTTCTTT. Translation: CASSLLAMNTEAFF.

This clonotype was observed many times. DNA for the CDR3: TGTGCCATCAGTGAGTCACAGGGGGCTGAGACCCAGTACTTC. Protein product: CAISESQGAETQYF. The J gene is TRBJ2-5, the V gene TRBV10-3, with 9 bases lining up with TRBD1. CDR3 length: 14 amino acids. J gave up 5 bases and V 0 bases, and 1 base lay outside the gene matches. Germline values: CDR1 ENHRY, CDR2 SYGVKD.

This chain connects TRBV29-1 to TRBJ1-1, with 7 nucleotides matching TRBD1. The CDR3 has 15 amino acids. Germline assignment: CDR1 SQVTM and CDR2 ANQGSEA. The ends lost 2 bases at V and 1 base at J; junction bases unmatched: 7. CDR3 in amino acids: CSVERRDSPNTEAFF. The CDR3, as DNA: TGCAGCGTTGAAAGGAGGGACAGCCCGAACACTGAAGCTTTCTTT.

This clonotype was detected ten times or more. V gene TRBV5-1 combines with J gene TRBJ1-6; D is unresolved. V lost 0 bases, J lost 10 bases, and 8 bases lay in between. Looked up from germline, CDR1 is SGHRS and CDR2 is YFSETQ. The CDR3 is 13 amino acids. CDR3 region: CASSLGPDSPLHF. The DNA of the CDR3 is TGCGCCAGCAGCTTGGGACCTGACTCACCCCTCCACTTT.

In its sample, this clonotype was seen once. The chain combines TRBV27 with TRBJ1-5, with 7 bases identical to TRBD1. This CDR3 has 15 residues. V was clipped by 4 bases and J by 0 bases; unmatched bases: 3. Germline V gene data show CDR1 as MNHEY and CDR2 as SMNVEV (reference sequence). CDR3 in amino acids: CASSSGQSSNQPQHF. DNA of the CDR3: TGTGCCAGCAGTTCGGGACAGAGTAGCAATCAGCCCCAGCATTTT.

This clonotype was counted only a few times. The chain employs TRBV5-1 and TRBJ2-7; perhaps TRBD2 as D (6 bases). The germline CDR1 and CDR2 sequences are SGHRS and YFSETQ. The CDR3 consists of 12 residues. V shed 4 bases and J shed 4 bases, with 9 bases lying between them. CDR3 DNA sequence: TGCGCCAGCAGCGTCGGGACTTACGAGCAGTACTTC. This gives the protein CASSVGTYEQYF. Full variable domain (missing parts from reference TRBV5-1 and TRBJ2-7): KAGVTQTPRYLIKTRGQQVTLSCSPISGHRSVSWYQQTPGQGLQFLFEYFSETQRNKGNFPGRFSGRQFSNSRSEMNVSTLELGDSALYLCASSVGTYEQYFGPGTRLTVT.

V and J are TRBV30 and TRBJ2-5, with 7 bases lining up with TRBD1. Per the germline V gene, CDR1 is GTSNPN and CDR2 is SVGIG (reference sequence). There are 14 residues in the CDR3. V was clipped by 0 bases and J by 2 bases; unmatched bases: 3. The CDR3 reads CAWSVWGQQETQYF. As DNA, the CDR3 is TGTGCCTGGAGTGTATGGGGACAGCAAGAGACCCAGTACTTC.

This clonotype turned up a few times. J is TRBJ2-7 and V is TRBV27, with D perhaps matching TRBD2 (5 bases). V was shortened by 1 base and J by 5 bases, with 12 bases between the two germline ends. The germline gives CDR1 MNHEY, CDR2 SMNVEV (reference sequence). This CDR3 spans 14 amino acids. CDR3 sequence reads: CASSLWGPSNEQYF. Here the CDR3 DNA reads TGTGCCAGCAGTTTATGGGGTCCTAGCAACGAGCAGTACTTC.

The CDR3 DNA sequence: TGTGCCAGCAGTTACGGCGTAGGTTTTGACTACAGCACAGATACGCAGTATTTT. It encodes CASSYGVGFDYSTDTQYF. This sequence joins TRBV6-2 or TRBV6-3 and TRBJ2-3, with D tentatively TRBD2 (5 bases). V lost 2 bases and J lost 0, with 18 bases in between. There are 18 residues in the CDR3. Germline CDR1 is MNHEY and CDR2 is SVGEGT.

The CDR3 region has the DNA TGCAGTGCCATGACAGGGGGCGCGAACATTCAGTACTTC. Its translation: CSAMTGGANIQYF. The chain is built from TRBV20-1 and TRBJ2-4; 10 nucleotides line up with TRBD1. The trim removed 6 bases at V and 7 bases at J, leaving 6 bases unmatched. Germline CDR1 is DFQATT and CDR2 is SNEGSKA (reference sequence). The CDR3 has 13 residues.

The chain has TRBV23-1 and TRBJ2-5, with 7 nucleotides matching TRBD1. TRBV23-1 is designated an ORF whose function remains uncertain. Trimming removed 7 bases from V and 3 bases from J; junction bases left unmatched: 11. There are 15 residues in the CDR3. The CDR3: CASTGITGEEETQYF. In DNA, the CDR3 is TGCGCCAGCACCGGAATCACAGGGGAAGAAGAGACCCAGTACTTC.

This chain uses TRBV5-1 with TRBJ2-1; a weak D match, TRBD1 (6 bases). The V end lost 3 bases, the J end lost 4 bases, and 35 bases lay between the germline ends. The CDR3 contains 22 residues. From germline, CDR1 is SGHRS and CDR2 YFSETQ. The CDR3 is CASSSPLMSAAIRGLGYNEQFF. The CDR3 coding sequence is TGCGCCAGCAGCTCACCCTTAATGTCCGCGGCTATTAGGGGGTTGGGGTACAATGAGCAGTTCTTC.

This sequence joins TRBV24-1 and TRBJ2-1; D may be TRBD1 or TRBD2 (5 bases each). Trimming took off 3 bases at V and 6 bases at J, with 17 bases between the two ends. Per germline, CDR1 KGHDR and CDR2 SFDVKD. The CDR3 length is 16 residues. CDR3 sequence (DNA): TGTGCCACCAGTGATCCTGGGACGGCCTTTGCCAATGAGCAGTTCTTC. Protein: CATSDPGTAFANEQFF.

This clonotype has only a few counts. J is TRBJ1-1 and V is TRBV29-1; no firm D call. The germline V gene has CDR1 SQVTM and CDR2 ANQGSEA. This CDR3 comprises 15 residues. Trimming stripped 4 bases from V and 5 bases from J, with 20 bases between. Here the CDR3 DNA reads TGCAGCGTTGGTCATAGGATAGTTAGGGATACTGAAGCTTTCTTT. Translating gives CSVGHRIVRDTEAFF.

This clonotype was found many times. The chain is built from TRBV5-5 and TRBJ2-6; D perhaps matches TRBD1 (5 bases). Germline V gene sequence: CDR1 SGHKS, CDR2 YYEKEE (reference sequence). Trimming removed 4 bases from V and 0 bases from J, with 11 bases in between. This CDR3 spans 16 amino acids. CDR3 region: CASSLTVSSGANVLTF. The CDR3, as DNA: TGTGCCAGCAGCCTGACAGTTTCCTCTGGGGCCAACGTCCTGACTTTC. Together with reference TRBV5-5 and TRBJ2-6, the CDR3 gives the full variable domain: DAGVTQSPTHLIKTRGQQVTLRCSPISGHKSVSWYQQVLGQGPQFIFQYYEKEERGRGNFPDRFSARQFPNYSSELNVNALLLGDSALYLCASSLTVSSGANVLTFGAGSRLTVL.

The table lists this clonotype with a few counts. The genes are TRBV10-3 and TRBJ2-1; D gene unclear. Germline V CDR1 and CDR2: ENHRY, SYGVKD. V was pared by 4 bases and J by 6 bases, with 10 bases between. The CDR3 is 13 residues long. CDR3 amino acids: CAISVGPSNEQFF. The CDR3 DNA reads TGTGCCATCAGTGTCGGTCCGAGCAATGAGCAGTTCTTC.

V usage is TRBV3-1 and J usage is TRBJ1-4; D is perhaps TRBD1 (5 bases). The length of the CDR3 is 15 residues. Trimming pared 4 bases from V and 5 bases from J, leaving 14 bases between. CDR1 and CDR2 from the germline V gene are LGHDT and YNNKEL (reference sequence). The CDR3 reads CASSRKGPRNEKLFF. The DNA for the CDR3 is TGTGCCAGCAGCCGCAAGGGACCGCGGAATGAAAAACTGTTTTTT.

This clonotype was found many times. The V and J genes are TRBV9 and TRBJ1-5, with D uncertain. There are 13 residues in the CDR3. The ends were cut back, 0 bases at V and 4 bases at J, with 5 bases in the middle. From germline, CDR1 is SGDLS and CDR2 YYNGEE. CDR3 sequence: CASSVAENQPQHF. CDR3 in DNA: TGTGCCAGCAGCGTAGCAGAGAATCAGCCCCAGCATTTT.

This clonotype was recorded a few times. V and J are TRBV6-4 and TRBJ1-6; D possibly corresponds to TRBD1 (5 bases). Trimming took 3 bases from V and 2 from J, leaving 11 bases between them. The CDR3 covers 16 residues. Germline V gene lookup returns CDR1 MRHNA and CDR2 SNTAGT. The CDR3 loop is CASSELGGTYNSPLHF. CDR3 sequence (DNA): TGTGCCAGCAGTGAGTTGGGGGGAACCTATAATTCACCCCTCCACTTT.

The chain has TRBV7-2 and TRBJ2-2; D uncertain. CDR3 length equals 13 residues. Looked up from germline, CDR1 is SGHTA and CDR2 is FQGNSA. V was clipped by 7 bases and J by 2 bases, with 8 bases between them. This CDR3 reads CASTRSNTGELFF. The CDR3 DNA follows: TGTGCCAGCACAAGGAGTAACACCGGGGAGCTGTTTTTT.